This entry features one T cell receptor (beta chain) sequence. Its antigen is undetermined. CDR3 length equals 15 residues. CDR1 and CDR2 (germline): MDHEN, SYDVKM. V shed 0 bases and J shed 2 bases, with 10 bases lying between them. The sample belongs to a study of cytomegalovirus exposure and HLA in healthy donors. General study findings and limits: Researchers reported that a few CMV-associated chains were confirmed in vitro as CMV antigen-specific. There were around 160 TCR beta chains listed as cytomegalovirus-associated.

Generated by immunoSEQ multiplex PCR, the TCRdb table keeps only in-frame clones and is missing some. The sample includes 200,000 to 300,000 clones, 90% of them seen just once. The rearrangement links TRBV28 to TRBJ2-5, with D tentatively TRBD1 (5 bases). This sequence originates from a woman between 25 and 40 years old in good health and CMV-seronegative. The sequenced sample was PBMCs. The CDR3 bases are TGTGCCAGCAGTTTATGGGGGCTAACTCAAGAGACCCAGTACTTC. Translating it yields CASSLWGLTQETQYF.